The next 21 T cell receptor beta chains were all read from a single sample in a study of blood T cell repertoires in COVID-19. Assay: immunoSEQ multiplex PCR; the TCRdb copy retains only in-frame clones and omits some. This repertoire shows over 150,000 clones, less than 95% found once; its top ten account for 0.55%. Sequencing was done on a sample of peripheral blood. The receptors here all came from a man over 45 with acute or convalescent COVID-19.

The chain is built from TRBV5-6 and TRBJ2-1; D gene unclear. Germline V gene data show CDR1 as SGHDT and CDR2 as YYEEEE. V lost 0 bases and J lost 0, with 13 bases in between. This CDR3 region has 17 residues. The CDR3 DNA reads TGTGCCAGCAGCTTGGGGGTTGGCGGTAGCTCCTACAATGAGCAGTTCTTC. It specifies CASSLGVGGSSYNEQFF.

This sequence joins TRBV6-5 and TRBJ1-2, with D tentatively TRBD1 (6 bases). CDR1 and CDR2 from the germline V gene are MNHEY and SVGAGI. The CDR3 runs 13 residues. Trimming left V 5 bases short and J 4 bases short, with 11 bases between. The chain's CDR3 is CASSLLGGYGYTF. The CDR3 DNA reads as TGTGCCAGCAGTCTCTTAGGGGGCTATGGCTACACCTTC.

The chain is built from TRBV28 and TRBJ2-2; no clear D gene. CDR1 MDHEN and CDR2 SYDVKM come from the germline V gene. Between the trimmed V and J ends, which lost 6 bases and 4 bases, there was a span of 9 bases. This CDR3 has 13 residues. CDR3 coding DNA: TGTGCCAGCAGCCCCTTGAGCACCGGGGAGCTGTTTTTT. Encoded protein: CASSPLSTGELFF.

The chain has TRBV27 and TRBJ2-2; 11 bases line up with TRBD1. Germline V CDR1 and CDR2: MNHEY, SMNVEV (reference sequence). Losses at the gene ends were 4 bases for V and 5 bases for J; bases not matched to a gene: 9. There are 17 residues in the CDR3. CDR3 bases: TGTGCCAGCAGTTACCACTCCGGGACAGGGGGTACCGGGGAGCTGTTTTTT. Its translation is CASSYHSGTGGTGELFF.

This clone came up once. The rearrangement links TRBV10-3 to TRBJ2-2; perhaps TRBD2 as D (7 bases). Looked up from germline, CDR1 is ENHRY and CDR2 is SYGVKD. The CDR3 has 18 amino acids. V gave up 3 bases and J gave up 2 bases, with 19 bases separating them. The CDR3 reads CAISETGGGGTNTGELFF. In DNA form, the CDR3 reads TGTGCCATCAGTGAAACCGGGGGCGGGGGTACTAACACCGGGGAGCTGTTTTTT.

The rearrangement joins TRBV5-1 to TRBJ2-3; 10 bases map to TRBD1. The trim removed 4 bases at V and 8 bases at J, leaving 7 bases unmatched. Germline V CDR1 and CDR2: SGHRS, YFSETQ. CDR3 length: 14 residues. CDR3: CASSTGQGIVTQYF. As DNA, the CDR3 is TGCGCCAGCAGCACGGGACAGGGGATTGTTACGCAGTATTTT.

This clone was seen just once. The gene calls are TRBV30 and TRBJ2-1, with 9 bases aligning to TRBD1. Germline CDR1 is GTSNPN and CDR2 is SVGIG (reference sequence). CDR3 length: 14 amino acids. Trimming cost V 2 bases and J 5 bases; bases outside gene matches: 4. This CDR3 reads CAWSSGQGDNEQFF. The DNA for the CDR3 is TGTGCCTGGAGTTCGGGACAGGGAGACAATGAGCAGTTCTTC. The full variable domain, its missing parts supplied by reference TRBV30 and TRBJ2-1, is SQTIHQWPATLVQPVGSPLSLECTVEGTSNPNLYWYRQAAGRGLQLLFYSVGIGQISSEVPQNLSASRPQDRQFILSSKKLLLSDSGFYLCAWSSGQGDNEQFFGPGTRLTVL.

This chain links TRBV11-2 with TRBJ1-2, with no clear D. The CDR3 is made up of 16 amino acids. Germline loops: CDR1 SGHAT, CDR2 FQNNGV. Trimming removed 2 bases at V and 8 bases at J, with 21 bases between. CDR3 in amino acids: CASSLYGDTGRRGYTF. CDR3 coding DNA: TGTGCCAGCAGCTTATATGGTGACACGGGCCGGAGGGGCTACACCTTC.

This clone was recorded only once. DNA of the CDR3: TGCGCCAGCAGCCTGGATTCTCTAGGGACTAACACCGGGGAGCTGTTTTTT. The encoded protein is CASSLDSLGTNTGELFF. The chain joins TRBV5-1 to TRBJ2-2, with TRBD2 as a possible D gene (6 bases). Germline CDR1 SGHRS, CDR2 YFSETQ. The length of the CDR3 is 17 residues. V dropped 4 bases and J dropped 2 bases, with 18 bases sitting between them.

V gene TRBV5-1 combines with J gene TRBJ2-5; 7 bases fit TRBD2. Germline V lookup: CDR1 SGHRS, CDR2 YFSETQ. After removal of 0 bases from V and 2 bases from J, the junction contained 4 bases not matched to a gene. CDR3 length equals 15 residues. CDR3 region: CASSLGGRRQETQYF. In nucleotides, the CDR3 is TGCGCCAGCAGCTTGGGCGGGAGACGTCAAGAGACCCAGTACTTC.

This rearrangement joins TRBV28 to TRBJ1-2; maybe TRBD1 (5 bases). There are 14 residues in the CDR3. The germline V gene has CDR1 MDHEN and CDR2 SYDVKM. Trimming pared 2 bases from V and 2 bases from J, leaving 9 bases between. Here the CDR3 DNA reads TGTGCCAGCAGTTTAGGGCAGGGAAACTATGGCTACACCTTC. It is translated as CASSLGQGNYGYTF.

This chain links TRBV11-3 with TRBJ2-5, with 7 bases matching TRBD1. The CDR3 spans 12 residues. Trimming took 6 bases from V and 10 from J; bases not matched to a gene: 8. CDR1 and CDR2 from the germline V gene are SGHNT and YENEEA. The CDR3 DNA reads TGTGCCAGCAGTAGGGACAGCGGTGTCCAGTACTTC. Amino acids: CASSRDSGVQYF.

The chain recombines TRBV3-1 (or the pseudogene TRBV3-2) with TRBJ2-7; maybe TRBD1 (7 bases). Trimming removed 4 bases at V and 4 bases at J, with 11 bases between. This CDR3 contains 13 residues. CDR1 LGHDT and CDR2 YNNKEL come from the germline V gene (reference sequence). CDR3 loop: CASSLQGGYEQYF. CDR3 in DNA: TGTGCCAGCAGCCTGCAGGGGGGATACGAGCAGTACTTC.

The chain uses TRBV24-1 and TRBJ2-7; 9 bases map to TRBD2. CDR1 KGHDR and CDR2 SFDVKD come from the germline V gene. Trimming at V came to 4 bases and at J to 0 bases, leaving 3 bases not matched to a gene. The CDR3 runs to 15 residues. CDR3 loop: CATSDSTSGSYEQYF. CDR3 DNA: TGTGCCACCAGTGACTCGACTAGCGGCTCCTACGAGCAGTACTTC.

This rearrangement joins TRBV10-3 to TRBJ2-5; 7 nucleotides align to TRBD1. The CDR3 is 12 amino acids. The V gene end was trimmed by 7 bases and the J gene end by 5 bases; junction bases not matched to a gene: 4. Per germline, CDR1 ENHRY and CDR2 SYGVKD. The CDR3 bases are TGTGCCATCAAGGGGACAGCCGAGACCCAGTACTTC. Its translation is CAIKGTAETQYF.

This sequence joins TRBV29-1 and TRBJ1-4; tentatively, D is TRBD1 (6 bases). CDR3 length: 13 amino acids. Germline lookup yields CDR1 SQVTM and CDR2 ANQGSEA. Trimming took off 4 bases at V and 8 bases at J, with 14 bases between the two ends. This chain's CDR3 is CSVAGRGREKLFF. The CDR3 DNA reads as TGCAGCGTTGCGGGTAGGGGGAGAGAAAAACTGTTTTTT.

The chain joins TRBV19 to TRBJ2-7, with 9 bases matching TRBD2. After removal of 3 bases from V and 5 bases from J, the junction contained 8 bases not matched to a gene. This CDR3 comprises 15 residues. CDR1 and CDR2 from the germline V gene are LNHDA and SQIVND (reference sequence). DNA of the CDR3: TGTGCCAGTAGTATCCGCCTAGCGGGACGGGACGAGCAGTACTTC. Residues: CASSIRLAGRDEQYF.

The CDR3 DNA is TGCAGTGCTAGTTTCTCAGCGTACAATGAGCAGTTCTTC. This codes for CSASFSAYNEQFF. This sequence joins TRBV20-1 and TRBJ2-1, with D uncertain. Germline CDR1 is DFQATT and CDR2 is SNEGSKA (reference sequence). Trimming removed 3 bases from V and 4 bases from J, with 10 bases in between. The CDR3 has 13 residues.

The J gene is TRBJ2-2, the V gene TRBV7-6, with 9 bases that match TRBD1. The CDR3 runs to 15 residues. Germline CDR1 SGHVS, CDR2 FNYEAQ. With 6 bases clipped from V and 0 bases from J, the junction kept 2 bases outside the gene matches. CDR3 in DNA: TGTGCCAGCAGGACAGGGGGGACGAACACCGGGGAGCTGTTTTTT. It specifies CASRTGGTNTGELFF.

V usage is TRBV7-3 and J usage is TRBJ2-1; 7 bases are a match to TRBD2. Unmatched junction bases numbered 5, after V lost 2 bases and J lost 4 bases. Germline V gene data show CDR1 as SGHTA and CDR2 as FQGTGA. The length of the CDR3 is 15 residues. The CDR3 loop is CASSLSTSAYNEQFF. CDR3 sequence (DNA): TGTGCCAGCAGCTTATCAACTAGCGCTTACAATGAGCAGTTCTTC.

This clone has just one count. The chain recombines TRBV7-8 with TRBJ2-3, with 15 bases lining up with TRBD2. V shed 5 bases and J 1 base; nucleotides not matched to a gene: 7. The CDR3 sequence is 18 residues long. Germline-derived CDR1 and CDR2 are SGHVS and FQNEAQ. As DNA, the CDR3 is TGTGCCAGCAGCCAGGGACTAGCGGGAGGCCATCGCACAGATACGCAGTATTTT. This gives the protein CASSQGLAGGHRTDTQYF.